A single sample gave rise to the 5 T cell receptor beta chains below, sequenced in a study of regulatory T cells in long-lasting Graves disease. Noted time point: newly diagnosed GD, antithyroid drugs for less than 3 months. PBMC-derived RNA was used for the TCR library. Arm-PCR with iRepertoire HTBI primers amplified the CDR3 regions for these TCR beta libraries. TCRdb independently ran MiXCR on the multiplex PCR reads; one entry per CDR3 protein. This sample carries around 450,000 distinct CDR3 sequences, about 16% of them seen once, and the ten largest clones take 16%. This same sample was also taken into another study, of T cells in Graves' hyperthyroidism and ophthalmopathy.

Sequenced material: peripheral blood mononuclear cells (PBMCs), taken at new diagnosis, from a patient treated with antithyroid drugs. Source of these receptors: a woman aged 25 to 39 with Graves disease.

This clonotype has ten or more counts. The rearrangement joins TRBV4-1 to TRBJ2-2; 15 bases are a match to TRBD2. The germline gives CDR1 MGHRA, CDR2 YSYEKL. Trimming took 8 bases from V and 8 from J; bases not matched to a gene: 6. This CDR3 is built from 15 residues. CDR3 in amino acids: CASGLAGGGRGELFF. The CDR3 DNA reads as TGCGCCAGCGGACTAGCGGGAGGGGGGAGAGGGGAGCTGTTTTTT.

This clonotype was counted at least ten times. This sequence joins TRBV24-1 and TRBJ2-2, with D possibly matching TRBD1 (7 bases). The CDR3 sequence is 14 residues long. V was clipped by 7 bases and J by 5 bases, with 13 bases between them. The germline V gene has CDR1 KGHDR and CDR2 SFDVKD. CDR3 coding DNA: TGTGCCACCAGATCCCAGGGGGGAACCGGGGAGCTGTTTTTT. It yields the protein CATRSQGGTGELFF.

This clonotype was picked up many times. J is TRBJ1-2 and V is TRBV5-1; D possibly corresponds to TRBD1 (5 bases). Per germline, CDR1 SGHRS and CDR2 YFSETQ. Trimming removed 4 bases at V and 8 bases at J, with 12 bases between. This CDR3 spans 12 amino acids. This chain's CDR3 is CASSGPGDGYTF. CDR3 bases: TGCGCCAGCAGCGGACCTGGGGACGGCTACACCTTC.

This clonotype came up many times. V and J are TRBV2 and TRBJ1-5, with D maybe TRBD1 (5 bases). CDR3 length: 13 amino acids. Germline-derived CDR1 and CDR2 are SNHLY and FYNNEI. V lost 3 bases to trimming and J lost 8 bases, with 11 bases between them. The CDR3 DNA is TGTGCCAGCAGTGACAGGGCTTCGGAGCCCCAGCATTTT. Protein sequence: CASSDRASEPQHF.

This clonotype has a count of ten or more. V and J are TRBV28 and TRBJ2-3, with TRBD2 matching over 7 bases. This CDR3 spans 14 amino acids. Looked up from germline, CDR1 is MDHEN and CDR2 is SYDVKM. Germline trimming cut 4 bases from V and 5 bases from J; bases unmatched to any gene: 6. The CDR3 spells CASSWREGLDTQYF. The CDR3 bases are TGTGCCAGCAGTTGGAGGGAGGGGTTAGATACGCAGTATTTT.